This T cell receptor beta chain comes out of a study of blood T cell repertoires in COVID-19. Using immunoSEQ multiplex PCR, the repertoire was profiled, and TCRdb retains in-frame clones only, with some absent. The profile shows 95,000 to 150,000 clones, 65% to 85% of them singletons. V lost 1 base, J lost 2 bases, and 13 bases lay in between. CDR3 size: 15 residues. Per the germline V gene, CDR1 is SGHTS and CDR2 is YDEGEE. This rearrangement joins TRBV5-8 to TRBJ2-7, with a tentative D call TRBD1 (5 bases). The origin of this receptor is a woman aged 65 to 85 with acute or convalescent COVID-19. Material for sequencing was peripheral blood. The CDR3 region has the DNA TGTGCCAGCAGCTTGCAGGGTCTAAGTACCTACGAGCAGTACGTC. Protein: CASSLQGLSTYEQYV.